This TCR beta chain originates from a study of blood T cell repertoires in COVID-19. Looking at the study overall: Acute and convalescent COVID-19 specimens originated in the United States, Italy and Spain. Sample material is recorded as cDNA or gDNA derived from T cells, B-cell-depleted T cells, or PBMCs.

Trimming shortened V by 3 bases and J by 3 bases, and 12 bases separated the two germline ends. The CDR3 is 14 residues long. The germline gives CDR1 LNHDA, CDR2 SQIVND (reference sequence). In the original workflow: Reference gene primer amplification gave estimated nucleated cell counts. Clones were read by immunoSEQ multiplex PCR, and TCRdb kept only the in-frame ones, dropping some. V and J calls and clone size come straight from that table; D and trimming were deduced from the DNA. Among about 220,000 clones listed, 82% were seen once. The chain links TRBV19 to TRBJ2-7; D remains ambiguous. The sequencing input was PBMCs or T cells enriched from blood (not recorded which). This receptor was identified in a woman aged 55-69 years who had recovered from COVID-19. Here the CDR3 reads CASSIRPGFYEQYF. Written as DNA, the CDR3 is TGTGCCAGTAGTATTAGACCCGGGTTCTACGAGCAGTACTTC.